The source of this T cell receptor (beta chain) is a study of tumor-infiltrating lymphocytes in oesophageal squamous cell carcinoma listed by TCRdb under 2016. The library relied on PCR. The instrument given in TCRdb is Illumina HiSeq 2000. The public reads were reanalyzed by TCRdb: fastp trimming at Q25, MiXCR alignment, in-frame beta chains only. Identical CDR3 proteins give one entry, which carries the most common genes and DNA. This sample holds 15,000 or so distinct CDR3 sequences; under 70% were observed only once. Around two fifths of the sample is in the top ten clones. The germline V gene encodes CDR1 SGHVT and CDR2 SQSDAQ. Its CDR3 holds 13 amino acids, cysteine through phenylalanine. Of the read, only the CDR3 DNA is kept; its 39 bases are in frame from base 1. Points on this clonotype: It has no known antigen specificity. The record has no base qualities; no much larger clone is one base away.

The clonotype comes from a female donor with esophageal squamous cell carcinoma. Specimen: esophageal tumor tissue. The V gene is TRBV7-4 and the J gene is TRBJ2-4; no D gene can be assigned with confidence. The J call may be incorrect, as the DNA end agrees better with TRBJ2-7. The nucleotide sequence reads as follows: TGTGCCAGCAGCCCCTCGGCCGCCTACGAGCAGTACTTC. Translated, it gives CASSPSAAYEQYF.